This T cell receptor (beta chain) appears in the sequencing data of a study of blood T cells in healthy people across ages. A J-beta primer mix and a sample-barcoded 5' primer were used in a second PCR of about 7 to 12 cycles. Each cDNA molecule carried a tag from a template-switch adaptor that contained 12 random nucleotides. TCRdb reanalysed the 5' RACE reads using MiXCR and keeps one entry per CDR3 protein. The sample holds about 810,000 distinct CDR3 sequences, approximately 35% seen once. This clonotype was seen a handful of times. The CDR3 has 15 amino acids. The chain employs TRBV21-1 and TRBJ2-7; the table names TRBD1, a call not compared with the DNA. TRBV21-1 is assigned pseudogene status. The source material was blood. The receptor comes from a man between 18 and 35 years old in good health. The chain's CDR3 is CASSKEGTANYEQYF. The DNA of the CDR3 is TGTGCCAGCAGCAAAGAAGGGACAGCCAACTACGAGCAGTACTTC.